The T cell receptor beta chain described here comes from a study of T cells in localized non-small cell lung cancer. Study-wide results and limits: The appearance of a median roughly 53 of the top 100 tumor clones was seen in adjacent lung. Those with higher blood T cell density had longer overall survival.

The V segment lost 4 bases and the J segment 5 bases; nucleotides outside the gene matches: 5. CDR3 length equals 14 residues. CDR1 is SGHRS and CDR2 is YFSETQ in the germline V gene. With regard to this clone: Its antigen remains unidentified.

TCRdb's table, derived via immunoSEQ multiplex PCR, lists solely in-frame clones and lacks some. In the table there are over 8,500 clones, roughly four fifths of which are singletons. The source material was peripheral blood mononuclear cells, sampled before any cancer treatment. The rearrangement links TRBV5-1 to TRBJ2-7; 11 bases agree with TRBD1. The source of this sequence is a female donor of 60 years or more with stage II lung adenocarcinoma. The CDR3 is CASSLWTGGDEQYF. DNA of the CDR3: TGCGCCAGCAGCCTATGGACAGGGGGCGACGAGCAGTACTTC. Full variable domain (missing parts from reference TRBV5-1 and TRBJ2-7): KAGVTQTPRYLIKTRGQQVTLSCSPISGHRSVSWYQQTPGQGLQFLFEYFSETQRNKGNFPGRFSGRQFSNSRSEMNVSTLELGDSALYLCASSLWTGGDEQYFGPGTRLTVT.